A single sample gave rise to the 25 T cell receptor beta chains below, sequenced in a study of T cell repertoires in cytomegalovirus infection. TCRdb fed the reads into MiXCR, producing one record per CDR3 protein. The table records a few hundred thousand distinct CDR3 sequences, about 13% of them present only once. Sequenced sample: PBMCs. These receptors originate from a human donor in good health (CMV status not recorded). Some clones in this sample may be carry-over from other donors' samples.

V gene TRBV28 combines with J gene TRBJ1-2, with 7 bases identical to TRBD1. Germline values: CDR1 MDHEN, CDR2 SYDVKM. V was clipped by 9 bases and J by 4 bases; unmatched bases: 11. The CDR3 consists of 14 residues. The CDR3 coding sequence is TGTGCCAGTTCTGACTCCGGGACAGTCTATGGCTACACCTTC. Protein sequence: CASSDSGTVYGYTF.

J is TRBJ2-7 and V is TRBV20-1; D is possibly TRBD1 (6 bases). This CDR3 spans 15 amino acids. Germline CDR1 reads DFQATT; CDR2 reads SNEGSKA (reference sequence). V was shortened by 4 bases and J by 1 base, with 17 bases between the two germline ends. The CDR3 DNA reads as TGCAGTGCTAAAACCCCGGGACACAAGTCCTACGAGCAGTACTTC. It codes for CSAKTPGHKSYEQYF.

This clonotype was counted ten times or more. The chain combines TRBV29-1 with TRBJ1-2; 9 positions match TRBD1. The V segment lost 1 base and the J segment 6 bases; nucleotides outside the gene matches: 9. The CDR3 loop spans 15 amino acids. Germline CDR1 and CDR2: SQVTM and ANQGSEA. The CDR3 protein is CSVEGGQGLLNGYTF. The CDR3 region has the DNA TGCAGCGTTGAAGGGGGACAGGGACTTTTAAATGGCTACACCTTC.

This clonotype turned up a few times. V is TRBV27 and J is TRBJ2-7, with D perhaps matching TRBD1 (5 bases). The germline V gene has CDR1 MNHEY and CDR2 SMNVEV (reference sequence). The length of the CDR3 is 14 residues. The V gene lost 5 bases and the J gene lost 2 bases, with 13 bases spanning the gap. The CDR3: CASSTSRQPYEQYF. In DNA form, the CDR3 reads TGTGCCAGCAGTACCTCCAGACAGCCCTACGAGCAGTACTTC.

This clonotype came up many times. The chain couples TRBV7-2 to TRBJ2-7; tentative D call: TRBD2 (6 bases). This CDR3 spans 12 amino acids. With 5 bases removed from V and 12 bases from J, the gap between germline ends came to 17 bases. Germline CDR1 reads SGHTA; CDR2 reads FQGNSA. CDR3 in amino acids: CASSPGGDRRYF. CDR3 bases: TGTGCCAGCAGCCCCGGGGGTGATAGGCGGTACTTC.

This clonotype turned up a few times. The J gene is TRBJ2-7, the V gene TRBV12-3 or TRBV12-4, with TRBD2 as a possible D gene (6 bases). Trimming took off 3 bases at V and 3 bases at J, with 9 bases between the two ends. This CDR3 has 13 amino acids. The CDR3 region is CASSFASDYEQYF. For the CDR3, the DNA is TGTGCCAGCAGTTTCGCTAGCGACTACGAGCAGTACTTC.

The chain recombines TRBV20-1 with TRBJ1-4, with D possibly TRBD1 on 6 matching bases. CDR3 length equals 17 residues. The V end lost 0 bases, the J end lost 5 bases, and 19 bases lay between the germline ends. The V gene's germline CDR1 is DFQATT and CDR2 SNEGSKA (reference sequence). CDR3 residues: CSARDRSQGKGNEKLFF. The CDR3 DNA reads as TGCAGTGCTAGAGATCGGTCACAGGGAAAGGGAAATGAAAAACTGTTTTTT.

Many counts were recorded for this clonotype. This chain connects TRBV6-2 or TRBV6-3 to TRBJ2-7; tentatively, D is TRBD1 (6 bases). V shed 9 bases and J shed 2 bases, with 17 bases lying between them. Germline lookup yields CDR1 MNHEY and CDR2 SVGEGT. The CDR3 totals 14 residues. This CDR3 is CARVPNRQAYEQYF. CDR3 coding DNA: TGTGCCAGAGTCCCAAACCGACAGGCCTACGAGCAGTACTTC.

This chain links TRBV19 with TRBJ1-6; D unclear. The CDR3 sequence is 15 residues long. Germline V lookup: CDR1 LNHDA, CDR2 SQIVND (reference sequence). Trimming removed 7 bases from V and 7 bases from J, with 17 bases in between. CDR3 in amino acids: CASTYGPNGNSPLHF. The CDR3 DNA follows: TGTGCCAGTACCTACGGGCCGAATGGGAATTCACCCCTCCACTTT.

V gene TRBV29-1 combines with J gene TRBJ2-2; 8 bases fit TRBD1. The length of the CDR3 is 14 residues. V trimming: 5 bases; J trimming: 5 bases; junction bases outside the gene matches: 7. CDR1 is SQVTM and CDR2 is ANQGSEA in the germline V gene. CDR3 nucleotides: TGCAGCGTTTACGGACAGGGTGGGACCGGGGAGCTGTTTTTT. It is translated as CSVYGQGGTGELFF.

This clonotype has at least ten counts. V is TRBV5-1 and J is TRBJ1-1; D remains ambiguous. This CDR3 contains 16 residues. Germline CDR1 and CDR2: SGHRS and YFSETQ. The germline V and J ends were trimmed by 4 bases and 2 bases, with 18 bases remaining between them. CDR3 loop: CASSRREGPINTEAFF. For the CDR3, the DNA is TGCGCCAGCAGCCGCCGGGAGGGCCCTATTAACACTGAAGCTTTCTTT.

This clonotype has more than one count but fewer than ten. V and J are TRBV28 and TRBJ1-4; a possible D gene is TRBD1 (5 bases). CDR1 and CDR2 from the germline V gene are MDHEN and SYDVKM. V was trimmed by 7 bases and J by 7 bases, leaving 13 bases between them. The CDR3 runs 13 residues. The CDR3 region has the DNA TGTGCCAGCAAGAAGGGGCTTGGTGAAAAACTGTTTTTT. Translated, it gives CASKKGLGEKLFF.

The chain is built from TRBV11-2 and TRBJ1-4; weak D call: TRBD1 (6 bases). The CDR3 loop spans 15 amino acids. V lost 3 bases and J 5 bases, leaving 13 bases between the germline ends. Per the germline V gene, CDR1 is SGHAT and CDR2 is FQNNGV. In DNA form, the CDR3 reads TGTGCCAGCAGCTTTAAACCAGGGGCGAATGAAAAACTGTTTTTT. Its translation: CASSFKPGANEKLFF.

This clonotype was seen at least ten times. The V and J genes are TRBV11-2 and TRBJ2-2; the match to TRBD1 covers 7 bases. This CDR3 spans 16 amino acids. V was clipped by 4 bases and J by 0 bases; unmatched bases: 5. Germline CDR1 is SGHAT and CDR2 is FQNNGV. The CDR3: CASSWDRYANTGELFF. DNA for the CDR3: TGTGCCAGCAGCTGGGACAGATACGCGAACACCGGGGAGCTGTTTTTT.

The table lists this clonotype with a few counts. This chain links TRBV14 with TRBJ2-7, with 9 nucleotides matching TRBD1. The CDR3 runs to 13 residues. The junction had 5 bases not matched to a gene; V was cut back by 5 bases and J by 6 bases. Germline V gene lookup returns CDR1 SGHDN and CDR2 FVKESK. The CDR3 coding sequence is TGTGCCAGCAGCGCCGGGACAGGGACCGAGCAGTACTTC. Amino acid sequence: CASSAGTGTEQYF.

This clonotype was recorded a few times. The chain uses TRBV18 and TRBJ2-5, with TRBD2 as a possible D gene (5 bases). Trimming removed 1 base from V and 5 bases from J, with 11 bases in between. This CDR3 is 14 amino acids long. The germline gives CDR1 KGHSH, CDR2 LQKENI. As DNA, the CDR3 is TGTGCCAGCTCACCACTAGCGAGCTGGGAGACCCAGTACTTC. This sequence encodes CASSPLASWETQYF.

This rearrangement joins TRBV5-6 to TRBJ2-3; weak D call: TRBD2 (5 bases). The germline gives CDR1 SGHDT, CDR2 YYEEEE. V gave up 4 bases and J gave up 1 base, with 25 bases separating them. The CDR3 is 19 amino acids. As DNA, the CDR3 is TGTGCCAGCAGCCAAGTTGTCCGGACTTCCACGGCGGGCACAGATACGCAGTATTTT. This encodes CASSQVVRTSTAGTDTQYF.

The gene calls are TRBV20-1 and TRBJ2-3; D is perhaps TRBD2 (6 bases). With 6 bases removed from V and 2 bases from J, the gap between germline ends came to 9 bases. This CDR3 contains 12 residues. Germline V CDR1 and CDR2: DFQATT, SNEGSKA (reference sequence). Here the CDR3 DNA reads TGCAGTGCCCAGCGGGTCACAGATACGCAGTATTTT. As protein: CSAQRVTDTQYF.

The V gene is TRBV20-1, the J gene TRBJ2-1, with D perhaps given as TRBD1 or TRBD2 (5 bases each). Germline loops: CDR1 DFQATT, CDR2 SNEGSKA (reference sequence). The CDR3 runs to 12 residues. V gave up 6 bases and J gave up 4 bases, with 10 bases separating them. Here the CDR3 reads CSAGTGYNEQFF. The CDR3 bases are TGCAGTGCGGGGACGGGATACAATGAGCAGTTCTTC.

This clonotype has ten or more counts. The gene calls are TRBV29-1 and TRBJ2-7; 10 bases fit TRBD1. This CDR3 has 13 amino acids. Germline trimming cut 6 bases from V and 3 bases from J; bases unmatched to any gene: 5. Germline V gene data show CDR1 as SQVTM and CDR2 as ANQGSEA. The CDR3 reads CSVRQGASYEQYF. CDR3 nucleotide sequence: TGCAGCGTCCGACAGGGGGCAAGCTACGAGCAGTACTTC.

This clonotype has ten or more counts. The rearrangement uses TRBV7-6 and TRBJ2-5; TRBD1 is a possible D gene (6 bases). The CDR3 spans 12 residues. Trimming stripped 5 bases from V and 5 bases from J, with 9 bases between. CDR1 and CDR2 from the germline V gene are SGHVS and FNYEAQ. The CDR3 protein is CASSRGGETQYF. The CDR3, as DNA: TGTGCCAGCAGCCGAGGGGGTGAGACCCAGTACTTC.

This clonotype was detected many times. The genes are TRBV4-3 and TRBJ1-6, with TRBD1 matching 8 bases. In germline, CDR1 is LGHNA, CDR2 YSLEER. CDR3 length: 16 amino acids. The V gene end was trimmed by 1 base and the J gene end by 7 bases; junction bases not matched to a gene: 6. The chain's CDR3 is CASSQGQGAQNSPLHF. The CDR3 region has the DNA TGCGCCAGCAGCCAAGGGCAGGGGGCTCAGAATTCACCCCTCCACTTT.

This clonotype was observed a handful of times. DNA for the CDR3: TGCGCCAGCCTTCGATTAGAGGACGCAGATACGCAGTATTTT. This encodes CASLRLEDADTQYF. The gene calls are TRBV23-1 and TRBJ2-3; D is unresolved. TRBV23-1 qualifies as an ORF whose function is uncertain. V dropped 8 bases and J dropped 4 bases, with 16 bases sitting between them. The CDR3 is 14 amino acids.

The J gene is TRBJ2-4, the V gene TRBV12-3 or TRBV12-4, with D unclear. The CDR3 sequence is 13 residues long. The V and J ends lost 2 bases and 12 bases respectively, with 14 bases between them. The CDR3 is CASSLSPGYNQYF. CDR3 bases: TGTGCCAGCAGTTTATCGCCCGGATACAATCAGTACTTC.

In its sample, this clonotype was seen many times. The chain carries TRBV2 and TRBJ2-2; either TRBD1 or TRBD2 may fit D (5 bases each). V lost 3 bases, J lost 6 bases, and 20 bases lay in between. CDR1 and CDR2 (germline): SNHLY, FYNNEI. There are 17 residues in the CDR3. The CDR3 sequence is CASSDPGHPQGAGELFF. The DNA of the CDR3 is TGTGCCAGCAGTGATCCGGGGCACCCCCAAGGCGCCGGGGAGCTGTTTTTT.